Below, 14 T cell receptor beta chains from the same sample are listed, as sequenced in a study of cytotoxic CD8 clonotypes in ibrutinib-treated CLL. The method was immunoSEQ multiplex PCR; TCRdb's version includes in-frame clones alone and lacks a portion of them. The table records about 160,000 clones, approximately 80% of them present only once. The sequencing here drew on PBMCs, taken after 12 months of ibrutinib treatment. The receptors were sampled from a human donor with chronic lymphocytic leukemia.

The J gene is TRBJ2-1, the V gene TRBV6-1, with D maybe TRBD2 (6 bases). CDR3 length: 14 residues. The V gene lost 6 bases and the J gene lost 7 bases, with 16 bases spanning the gap. Germline V gene lookup returns CDR1 MNHNS and CDR2 SASEGT. The CDR3 sequence is CASSPEGLGNEQFF. CDR3 DNA sequence: TGTGCCAGCAGCCCGGAGGGCCTCGGGAATGAGCAGTTCTTC.

This clone showed up just a few times. This sequence joins TRBV5-1 and TRBJ1-6; D is uncertain. V was trimmed by 3 bases and J by 8 bases, leaving 12 bases between them. This CDR3 has 14 amino acids. From germline, CDR1 is SGHRS and CDR2 YFSETQ. The CDR3 here is CASSSNSGDSPLHF. The CDR3, as DNA: TGCGCCAGCAGCTCTAACAGTGGGGATTCACCCCTCCACTTT.

The chain combines TRBV5-6 with TRBJ1-1; tentatively, D is TRBD1 (6 bases). There are 14 residues in the CDR3. Trimming stripped 4 bases from V and 5 bases from J, with 15 bases between. In germline, CDR1 is SGHDT, CDR2 YYEEEE. The CDR3 DNA sequence: TGTGCCAGCAGCCTGTCTGCAGGGGTAACTGAAGCTTTCTTT. Amino acid sequence: CASSLSAGVTEAFF.

The CDR3 nucleotides read TGCGCCAGCAGCCAAGAACGAGACCTGTCAGAGCAGTACTTC. Translating gives CASSQERDLSEQYF. J is TRBJ2-7 and V is TRBV4-3; no firm D call. Germline V CDR1 and CDR2: LGHNA, YSLEER. This CDR3 comprises 14 residues. The V end lost 0 bases, the J end lost 7 bases, and 13 bases lay between the germline ends.

The rearrangement joins TRBV28 to TRBJ2-1; the match to TRBD1 covers 10 bases. V shed 8 bases and J 7 bases; nucleotides not matched to a gene: 8. This CDR3 has 14 amino acids. CDR1 is MDHEN and CDR2 is SYDVKM in the germline V gene. CDR3 DNA sequence: TGTGCCAGCGCTCGGGTGGACAGGGGGAATGAGCAGTTCTTC. The encoded protein is CASARVDRGNEQFF.

This clone was picked up a small number of times. V is TRBV7-9 and J is TRBJ2-1; 9 nucleotides line up with TRBD2. Germline V lookup: CDR1 SEHNR, CDR2 FQNEAQ (reference sequence). V shed 5 bases and J 6 bases; nucleotides not matched to a gene: 20. The CDR3 loop spans 19 amino acids. The CDR3 nucleotides read TGTGCCAGCAGCCAAGCGGGGGCTAGCGGGATCCGAGGGGGCAATGAGCAGTTCTTC. Protein sequence: CASSQAGASGIRGGNEQFF.

The chain employs TRBV9 and TRBJ2-7; no firm D call. The ends were cut back, 3 bases at V and 0 bases at J, with 13 bases in the middle. The germline gives CDR1 SGDLS, CDR2 YYNGEE. The CDR3 sequence is 15 residues long. The CDR3 region is CASSGWQESSYEQYF. The CDR3 DNA reads as TGTGCCAGCAGCGGGTGGCAGGAGAGCTCCTACGAGCAGTACTTC.

CDR3 sequence: CASSPGGQILTTNEQFF. CDR3 sequence (DNA): TGTGCCAGTAGTCCCGGGGGACAGATCCTAACTACGAATGAGCAGTTCTTC. The V call is TRBV19, the J call TRBJ2-1, with a tentative D call TRBD1 (7 bases). V was clipped by 5 bases and J by 7 bases, with 24 bases between them. Germline-derived CDR1 and CDR2 are LNHDA and SQIVND (reference sequence). The CDR3 is made up of 17 amino acids.

J is TRBJ1-2 and V is TRBV28, with 9 bases lining up with TRBD1. The CDR3 covers 16 residues. Per germline, CDR1 MDHEN and CDR2 SYDVKM. V shed 5 bases and J 6 bases; nucleotides not matched to a gene: 13. Written as DNA, the CDR3 is TGTGCCAGCAGTAGCTATCGGACAGGGGAAGGGAATGGCTACACCTTC. Residues: CASSSYRTGEGNGYTF.

The J gene is TRBJ1-1, the V gene TRBV9, with a tentative D call TRBD1 (6 bases). Germline V gene lookup returns CDR1 SGDLS and CDR2 YYNGEE. Trimming cost V 3 bases and J 10 bases, with 25 bases left between them. This CDR3 comprises 16 residues. CDR3 loop: CASSESRGHPQGVAFF. In nucleotides, the CDR3 is TGTGCCAGCAGCGAGTCCCGGGGACATCCTCAGGGTGTAGCTTTCTTT.

The chain carries TRBV5-4 and TRBJ2-4; possible D gene TRBD2, 6 bases. V lost 4 bases to trimming and J lost 0 bases, with 11 bases between them. Germline V gene data show CDR1 as SGHNT and CDR2 as YYREEE (reference sequence). The CDR3 has 15 residues. The CDR3 nucleotides are TGTGCCAGCAGCAGTGGGACTCAAGCCAAAAACATTCAGTACTTC. Residues: CASSSGTQAKNIQYF. Complete variable domain (other parts from reference TRBV5-4 and TRBJ2-4): ETGVTQSPTHLIKTRGQQVTLRCSSQSGHNTVSWYQQALGQGPQFIFQYYREEENGRGNFPPRFSGLQFPNYSSELNVNALELDDSALYLCASSSGTQAKNIQYFGAGTRLSVL.

CDR3 bases: TGTGCCAGCAGATACGTCCCGGGACTAGGCACAGATACGCAGTATTTT. Translating it yields CASRYVPGLGTDTQYF. The chain combines TRBV28 with TRBJ2-3; 8 bases align to TRBD2. J gave up 1 base and V 6 bases, and 9 bases lay outside the gene matches. The CDR3 totals 16 residues. The germline V gene has CDR1 MDHEN and CDR2 SYDVKM.

This clone was counted between two and nine times. V is TRBV7-3 and J is TRBJ2-1; TRBD2 matches 7 bases. Germline values: CDR1 SGHTA, CDR2 FQGTGA. The V segment lost 1 base and the J segment 2 bases; nucleotides outside the gene matches: 5. CDR3 size: 16 residues. The CDR3 region is CASSLIAGAAYNEQFF. The DNA for the CDR3 is TGTGCCAGCAGCTTAATTGCGGGAGCGGCCTACAATGAGCAGTTCTTC.

This sequence joins TRBV2 and TRBJ1-4; 10 nucleotides agree with TRBD1. CDR3 size: 14 residues. V dropped 7 bases and J dropped 6; count of bases not matched to a gene: 5. Germline CDR1 reads SNHLY; CDR2 reads FYNNEI. The CDR3 coding sequence is TGTGCCAGCATTAAGGACAGGGGGGATGAAAAACTGTTTTTT. Protein product: CASIKDRGDEKLFF.